This T cell receptor beta chain emerged from a study of T cells in Graves' hyperthyroidism and ophthalmopathy. What was amplified from RNA transcripts were TCR beta CDR3 regions. The HTBI primer set drove a first-round RT-PCR of the TCR CDR3. TCRdb reprocessed the multiplex PCR reads via MiXCR and lists one record per CDR3 protein. Among about 510,000 distinct CDR3 sequences listed, 40% to 50% were seen once. V was pared by 4 bases and J by 0 bases, with 10 bases between. Per germline, CDR1 ENHRY and CDR2 SYGVKD. The CDR3 loop spans 14 amino acids. The origin of this receptor is an adult woman with Graves' disease, either hyperthyroidism or ophthalmopathy (not recorded which). The chain couples TRBV10-3 to TRBJ2-7, with a tentative D call TRBD2 (5 bases). Sequenced sample: peripheral blood or thyroid tissue (not recorded which). CDR3 loop: CAISGTGNSYEQYF. The CDR3 nucleotides read TGTGCCATCAGTGGTACCGGGAACTCCTACGAGCAGTACTTC.